Listed below are T cell receptor beta chains from one sample, sequenced in a study of T cell clonotyping in hematopoietic cell transplantation. The repertoire was sequenced with immunoSEQ multiplex PCR; TCRdb's copy has only in-frame clones and lacks some. The data hold some 9,400 clones, with 75% to 80% observed a single time. The sample here was PBMCs, taken 180 days after allogeneic stem cell transplant. These receptors were obtained from a male patient in his thirties or forties who had an allogeneic stem cell transplant from a related donor, so the T cells may come from the graft donor. Some clones in this sample may be carry-over from other donors' samples. Both conserved end residues are part of each CDR3. The D gene is left open where the match is weak. Rows give clone size only sometimes, using once, few, many, or a class for an expanded clone.

TGTGCCAGCAGTTCGCAGGGATGGGATAGCTCTGGGGCCAACGTCCTGACTTTC	CASSSQGWDSSGANVLTF	-	TRBJ2-6	-	TRBV28
TGTGCCAGCAGCCCCCAGGACAGGGTTTTACACGAGCAGTACTTC	CASSPQDRVLHEQYF	-	TRBJ2-7	TRBD1	TRBV7-2
TGTGCCAGCCGGGCGATGTTAAACACTGAAGCTTTCTTT	CASRAMLNTEAFF	once	TRBJ1-1	-	TRBV7-9
TGCAGCTTCCGGAGGGGGGGCGGGCCCCAAGAGACCCAGTACTTC	CSFRRGGGPQETQYF	-	TRBJ2-5	-	TRBV29-1
TGTGCCAGCAGCTTTGCACCCGGGTCTTCCTATGGCTACACCTTC	CASSFAPGSSYGYTF	-	TRBJ1-2	-	TRBV6-6
TGTGCCAGCAGCTCAAAAGTGGGACTAGCGGCTACCGGGGAGCTGTTTTTT	CASSSKVGLAATGELFF	once	TRBJ2-2	TRBD2	TRBV7-3
TGTGCCAGCAGTTTCTTCCGGGGGGGCGGGGAGCTGTTTTTT	CASSFFRGGGELFF	-	TRBJ2-2	TRBD2	TRBV6-5
TGTGCCAGCAGCTTGGAAGGGGGAGATACGCAGTATTTT	CASSLEGGDTQYF	-	TRBJ2-3	-	TRBV5-4
TGCAGCGTTGAAATCGGGGGGGCCGATGAGCAGTTCTTC	CSVEIGGADEQFF	-	TRBJ2-1	TRBD2	TRBV29-1
TGTGCCAGCAGTTACTCTCATCGGGTCAATCAGCCCCAGCATTTT	CASSYSHRVNQPQHF	once	TRBJ1-5	-	TRBV6-5
TGTGCCAGCAGCCTGGAGCGTGGGCCAGCAATCAGCTACACCTTC	CASSLERGPAISYTF	-	TRBJ1-2	-	TRBV5-8
TGTGCCAGCAGCCAGAGCAGATATCAGCCCCAGCATTTT	CASSQSRYQPQHF	medium-sized	TRBJ1-5	-	TRBV7-6
TGTGCCAGCAGTTGGAGTGATCTCTCGGCTTTCTTT	CASSWSDLSAFF	-	TRBJ1-1	-	TRBV28
TGCGCCAGCAGCTTGGGGCCGTATCAGTACTTC	CASSLGPYQYF	-	TRBJ2-7	-	TRBV5-1
TGCGCCAGCAGCTTGGGACAGACTTATAGCAATCAGCCCCAGCATTTT	CASSLGQTYSNQPQHF	few	TRBJ1-5	-	TRBV5-1
TGTGCCAGCAGTCGAACGTCCAACTATGGCTACACCTTC	CASSRTSNYGYTF	few	TRBJ1-2	-	TRBV6-6
TGTGCCTGGAGTCTATATAGCAATCAGCCCCAGCATTTT	CAWSLYSNQPQHF	-	TRBJ1-5	-	TRBV30
TGTGCCAGCAGCCGTTTAGAACCCTACGAGCAGTACTTC	CASSRLEPYEQYF	-	TRBJ2-7	-	TRBV7-9
TGTGCCAGCAGCCCGAGCGTGACTAACACCGGGGAGCTGTTTTTT	CASSPSVTNTGELFF	-	TRBJ2-2	-	TRBV7-6
TGCGCCAGCAGCCAAGATTCGGGTGGAGGCCTAGCCTACAATGAGCAGTTCTTC	CASSQDSGGGLAYNEQFF	-	TRBJ2-1	-	TRBV4-3
TGCGCCAGCAGCCAAGGGACTAGCGGGGGCCCTCACAATGAGCAGTTCTTC	CASSQGTSGGPHNEQFF	-	TRBJ2-1	TRBD2	TRBV4-1
TGCAGCGTTGGACAGGGCGTAACCTACGAGCAGTACTTC	CSVGQGVTYEQYF	-	TRBJ2-7	TRBD1	TRBV29-1
TGTGCCAGCAGCTTACGCGCGGGGTTAGCGGGCTCCCAAGAGACCCAGTACTTC	CASSLRAGLAGSQETQYF	-	TRBJ2-5	TRBD2	TRBV7-2
TGCGCCAGCAGCCAGGAGGGGGGGGTCCCCTCCTATGGCTACACCTTC	CASSQEGGVPSYGYTF	-	TRBJ1-2	-	TRBV4-1
TGTGCCAGCAGCTTAACAGGACAGGGGAACGAGCAGTACTTC	CASSLTGQGNEQYF	-	TRBJ2-7	TRBD1	TRBV5-6
TGTGCCAGCAGCTTGGCCGTCGGGACAGGGGGCAATCAGCCCCAGCATTTT	CASSLAVGTGGNQPQHF	once	TRBJ1-5	TRBD1	TRBV5-6
TGTGCCAGTACCATGGACCTTTGGGGTGGCTACACCTTC	CASTMDLWGGYTF	few	TRBJ1-2	-	TRBV19
TGTGCCAGCAGCCCTAAAGGGTACGGGCAGTACTTC	CASSPKGYGQYF	-	TRBJ2-7	-	TRBV27
TGCGCCAGCAGCCAAGGAGTCCAGGGGGAGACCCAGTACTTC	CASSQGVQGETQYF	-	TRBJ2-5	-	TRBV4-1
TGTGCCAGCAGCTTGGATACGACCGTCTACGAGCAGTACTTC	CASSLDTTVYEQYF	-	TRBJ2-7	-	TRBV5-5
TGTGCCAGCAGGGACGGTCCACGGGCCCGCCTTAACACCTTC	CASRDGPRARLNTF	-	TRBJ1-2	-	TRBV6-5
TGCGCCAGCAGCCAAGATCTTTGGGGGAGGACGTACAATGAGCAGTTCTTC	CASSQDLWGRTYNEQFF	-	TRBJ2-1	-	TRBV4-3
TGTGCCAGTAAAGGGACAGGGAAAAGCTCCTACGAGCAGTACTTC	CASKGTGKSSYEQYF	few	TRBJ2-7	TRBD1	TRBV19
TGTGCCAGCTCACCCGAAATGGTCGAGCAGTACTTC	CASSPEMVEQYF	medium-sized	TRBJ2-7	-	TRBV18
TGTGCCAGCAGCTTAGCGTCCGCGGGGGCTGGGGAAAAACTGTTTTTT	CASSLASAGAGEKLFF	medium-sized	TRBJ1-4	-	TRBV7-6
TGTGCCAGCATGGAACTAGCGGAGACCGGGGAGACCCAGTACTTC	CASMELAETGETQYF	-	TRBJ2-5	TRBD2	TRBV6-6
TGTGCCAGCAGTCCCTCATGGTCCCCAACGGAAGGCTACACCTTC	CASSPSWSPTEGYTF	few	TRBJ1-2	-	TRBV27
TGTGCCAGTCCCCAGGTCGGGGGGACTGAAGCTTTCTTT	CASPQVGGTEAFF	-	TRBJ1-1	-	TRBV2
TGTGCCAGCAGCCCAGGGGACAGCTATGGCTACACCTTC	CASSPGDSYGYTF	-	TRBJ1-2	TRBD1	TRBV6-1
TGTGCCAGCAGCGAGGGCAATGAGCAGTTCTTC	CASSEGNEQFF	few	TRBJ2-1	-	TRBV7-3
TGCGCCAGCAGCCCGGACGGGTACTATGGCTACACCTTC	CASSPDGYYGYTF	-	TRBJ1-2	-	TRBV4-3
TGTGCCAGCAGGCGGGCCCAAGGACAGAAGAGCACAGATACGCAGTATTTT	CASRRAQGQKSTDTQYF	few	TRBJ2-3	-	TRBV27
TGTGCCAGCAGCTTACAGGGCCACTCCTACGAGCAGTACTTC	CASSLQGHSYEQYF	-	TRBJ2-7	-	TRBV7-2
TGTGCCAGCAGCTCCCGGACTAGCGGGTATCGCACAGATACGCAGTATTTT	CASSSRTSGYRTDTQYF	-	TRBJ2-3	TRBD2	TRBV7-2
TGTGCCAGCAGAAACCGTCGGGTGTCGAACACCGGGGAGCTGTTTTTT	CASRNRRVSNTGELFF	few	TRBJ2-2	-	TRBV7-2
TGTGCCAGCAGTGATATAGGGTCAGGGGGCAATTCACCCCTCCACTTT	CASSDIGSGGNSPLHF	few	TRBJ1-6	TRBD1	TRBV2
TGTGCCAGCAGTTACGGAGTGGGAACCACCTATGGCTACACCTTC	CASSYGVGTTYGYTF	-	TRBJ1-2	-	TRBV6-5